The subject of this entry is one TCR beta chain. Its specificity is unknown. Controls were healthy donors (matched for age and sex). It was negative isolation that provided the CD8+ and CD4+ T cells, whereas TEMRA cells were enriched by FACS. Random hexamers primed reverse transcription of about 0.45 to 1 ug RNA. Coverage of TCR beta CDR3 amplification by immunoSEQ multiplex PCR extended to 54 Vbeta and 13 Jbeta. TCRdb reanalysed the immunoSEQ multiplex PCR reads using MiXCR and keeps one entry per CDR3 protein. There are some 170,000 distinct CDR3 sequences in the sample; 85% to 95% occur only once, and 0.085% to 0.12% lies in the top ten. Germline lookup yields CDR1 GTSNPN and CDR2 SVGIG (reference sequence). The CDR3 runs to 13 residues. V was cut by 1 base and J by 4 bases, with 8 bases left in between. The data originate from a study of CD8 T cells in Susac syndrome. Study observations and caveats: The study recognized that the number of individuals in its TCR sequencing and HLA analysis was relatively small.

Sequenced sample: CD4+ T cells from PBMCs. The sequence was obtained from a human donor in good health. This rearrangement joins TRBV30 to TRBJ1-5; D remains ambiguous. The CDR3 DNA follows: TGTGCCTGGAGTGGTACAGAAAATCAGCCCCAGCATTTT. Translating gives CAWSGTENQPQHF.